A selection of T cell receptor beta chains follows, all from one sample in a study of T cells in Graves' hyperthyroidism and ophthalmopathy. From the multiplex PCR reads, TCRdb called clonotypes with MiXCR, one entry per CDR3 protein. The repertoire consists of hundreds of thousands of distinct CDR3 sequences, with under 45% occurring once and the leading ten covering around 31%. The sequencing sample was made of blood. These TCRs come from a woman aged 40 to 50 with Graves' hyperthyroidism. Each CDR3 is given with its conserved first and last residue. D genes are given only for firm matches. Size is stated for part of the rows, as once, few or many counts, or as a class when the clone is expanded.

J gene: TRBJ2-7; clone size: many; D gene: NA; V gene: TRBV12-3/TRBV12-4; CDR3 protein: CASSLERYEQYF; CDR3 DNA: TGTGCCAGCAGTCTTGAGAGATACGAGCAGTACTTC
J gene: TRBJ1-1; clone size: NA; D gene: NA; V gene: TRBV18; CDR3 protein: CASHMRQTNTEAFF; CDR3 DNA: TGTGCCAGCCACATGAGACAGACGAACACTGAAGCTTTCTTT
J gene: TRBJ1-1; clone size: NA; D gene: TRBD1; V gene: TRBV12-3/TRBV12-4; CDR3 protein: CASSLGQGASDTEASF; CDR3 DNA: TGTGCCAGCAGTTTGGGACAGGGGGCGTCGGACACTGAAGCTTCCTTT
J gene: TRBJ1-5; clone size: NA; D gene: NA; V gene: TRBV10-3; CDR3 protein: CASIDTGWSQPQHF; CDR3 DNA: TGTGCCAGCATCGATACAGGGTGGAGTCAGCCCCAGCATTTT
J gene: TRBJ1-2; clone size: NA; D gene: TRBD1; V gene: TRBV5-6; CDR3 protein: CASSLGQGANYDYTF; CDR3 DNA: TGTGCCAGCAGCCTGGGACAGGGTGCCAACTATGACTACACCTTC
J gene: TRBJ1-3; clone size: NA; D gene: NA; V gene: TRBV10-2; CDR3 protein: CASGLASASGNTIYF; CDR3 DNA: TGCGCCAGCGGACTAGCGTCGGCCTCTGGAAACACCATATATTTT
J gene: TRBJ1-2; clone size: few; D gene: NA; V gene: TRBV2; CDR3 protein: CASSNTLNSYGYTF; CDR3 DNA: TGTGCCAGCAGCAATACCCTAAACTCCTATGGCTACACCTTC
J gene: TRBJ2-7; clone size: NA; D gene: NA; V gene: TRBV7-9; CDR3 protein: CASTRAGTEQYF; CDR3 DNA: TGTGCCAGCACTCGAGCCGGGACCGAGCAGTACTTC
J gene: TRBJ2-3; clone size: NA; D gene: NA; V gene: TRBV24-1; CDR3 protein: CATSDLQGIRGTDTQYF; CDR3 DNA: TGTGCCACCAGTGATCTCCAGGGAATACGAGGCACAGATACGCAGTATTTT
J gene: TRBJ1-6; clone size: NA; D gene: NA; V gene: TRBV7-2; CDR3 protein: CASSTNYREGSPLHF; CDR3 DNA: TGTGCCAGCAGCACGAACTACAGGGAGGGTTCACCCCTCCACTTT
J gene: TRBJ2-5; clone size: many; D gene: TRBD1; V gene: TRBV7-8; CDR3 protein: CASSSGTGETQYF; CDR3 DNA: TGTGCCAGCAGCTCCGGGACAGGAGAGACCCAGTACTTC
J gene: TRBJ1-3; clone size: few; D gene: TRBD1; V gene: TRBV7-2; CDR3 protein: CASSQETGGGSGNTIYF; CDR3 DNA: TGTGCCAGCAGCCAAGAGACAGGGGGCGGCTCTGGAAACACCATATATTTT
J gene: TRBJ1-1; clone size: many; D gene: NA; V gene: TRBV5-1; CDR3 protein: CASSAFTGLDTEAFF; CDR3 DNA: TGCGCCAGCAGCGCGTTTACAGGGCTCGACACTGAAGCTTTCTTT
J gene: TRBJ1-5; clone size: many; D gene: NA; V gene: TRBV7-2; CDR3 protein: CASSLMNQPQHF; CDR3 DNA: TGTGCCAGCAGCTTAATGAATCAGCCCCAGCATTTT
J gene: TRBJ1-5; clone size: many; D gene: NA; V gene: TRBV19; CDR3 protein: CASSPLGEDSNQPQHF; CDR3 DNA: TGTGCCAGTAGTCCCCTAGGGGAAGATAGCAATCAGCCCCAGCATTTT
J gene: TRBJ1-2; clone size: NA; D gene: NA; V gene: TRBV7-2; CDR3 protein: CASSFLGGETNYGYTF; CDR3 DNA: TGTGCCAGCAGTTTCCTTGGGGGCGAGACCAACTATGGCTACACCTTC
J gene: TRBJ2-7; clone size: few; D gene: NA; V gene: TRBV6-6; CDR3 protein: CASSYSKSQGGREQYF; CDR3 DNA: TGTGCCAGCAGTTACTCGAAAAGCCAGGGAGGTCGCGAGCAGTACTTC
J gene: TRBJ1-5; clone size: NA; D gene: TRBD1; V gene: TRBV10-1; CDR3 protein: CAIGTGEKPQEPQHF; CDR3 DNA: TGCGCCATCGGGACAGGGGAAAAACCTCAGGAGCCCCAGCATTTT
J gene: TRBJ1-3; clone size: NA; D gene: TRBD1; V gene: TRBV6-6; CDR3 protein: CASSYVGTENTIYF; CDR3 DNA: TGTGCCAGCAGTTACGTCGGGACAGAGAACACCATATATTTT
J gene: TRBJ1-1; clone size: many; D gene: NA; V gene: TRBV29-1; CDR3 protein: CSVVRSFGGMNTEAFF; CDR3 DNA: TGCAGCGTTGTCAGAAGTTTCGGCGGGATGAACACTGAAGCTTTCTTT
J gene: TRBJ1-5; clone size: NA; D gene: NA; V gene: TRBV20-1; CDR3 protein: CSVVEGGSQSQHF; CDR3 DNA: TGCAGTGTAGTAGAGGGAGGGTCACAGTCCCAGCATTTT
J gene: TRBJ1-5; clone size: few; D gene: TRBD1; V gene: TRBV28; CDR3 protein: CASSSANPGQGMTQHF; CDR3 DNA: TGTGCCAGCAGTTCAGCGAATCCGGGACAGGGAATGACCCAGCATTTT
J gene: TRBJ1-3; clone size: few; D gene: NA; V gene: TRBV6-1; CDR3 protein: CASSPWTAGSGNTIYF; CDR3 DNA: TGTGCCAGCAGTCCCTGGACCGCCGGCTCTGGAAACACCATATATTTT
J gene: TRBJ2-7; clone size: NA; D gene: NA; V gene: TRBV20-1; CDR3 protein: CSATSTGSSYEQYF; CDR3 DNA: TGCAGTGCTACAAGTACAGGGAGCTCCTACGAGCAGTACTTC
J gene: TRBJ1-2; clone size: NA; D gene: NA; V gene: TRBV6-2/TRBV6-3; CDR3 protein: CASSYIPPSSDGYTF; CDR3 DNA: TGTGCCAGCAGTTACATCCCTCCCTCGTCAGATGGCTACACCTTC
J gene: TRBJ1-2; clone size: few; D gene: NA; V gene: TRBV10-3; CDR3 protein: CASSDGAGWGYGYTF; CDR3 DNA: TGTGCCAGCAGTGATGGGGCAGGGTGGGGCTATGGCTACACCTTC
J gene: TRBJ1-6; clone size: few; D gene: NA; V gene: TRBV5-1; CDR3 protein: CASSRYRPSDSPLHF; CDR3 DNA: TGCGCCAGCAGCCGGTATAGGCCATCGGATTCACCCCTCCACTTT
J gene: TRBJ1-2; clone size: NA; D gene: NA; V gene: TRBV12-3/TRBV12-4; CDR3 protein: CASSLSTRGYGYTF; CDR3 DNA: TGTGCCAGCAGTTTATCGACGCGTGGCTATGGCTACACCTTC
J gene: TRBJ1-5; clone size: many; D gene: NA; V gene: TRBV10-3; CDR3 protein: CAISDPARGGQHF; CDR3 DNA: TGTGCCATCAGTGACCCGGCCAGGGGAGGCCAGCATTTT
J gene: TRBJ1-2; clone size: NA; D gene: NA; V gene: TRBV9; CDR3 protein: CASSVARDNGYGYTF; CDR3 DNA: TGTGCCAGCAGCGTAGCCCGGGACAATGGCTATGGCTACACCTTC
J gene: TRBJ2-1; clone size: NA; D gene: NA; V gene: TRBV9; CDR3 protein: CASSVEGLSYNEQFF; CDR3 DNA: TGTGCCAGCAGCGTAGAAGGGTTGAGCTACAATGAGCAGTTCTTC
J gene: TRBJ2-5; clone size: NA; D gene: NA; V gene: TRBV9; CDR3 protein: CASSPGGLTGVETQYF; CDR3 DNA: TGTGCCAGCAGCCCCGGCGGACTAACAGGCGTGGAGACCCAGTACTTC
J gene: TRBJ1-5; clone size: NA; D gene: TRBD1; V gene: TRBV20-1; CDR3 protein: CSARAGGAQPQHF; CDR3 DNA: TGCAGTGCTAGAGCAGGGGGCGCTCAGCCCCAGCATTTT
J gene: TRBJ2-5; clone size: few; D gene: NA; V gene: TRBV12-3/TRBV12-4; CDR3 protein: CASSLLVAETQYF; CDR3 DNA: TGTGCCAGCAGTTTATTGGTAGCAGAGACCCAGTACTTC
J gene: TRBJ2-5; clone size: NA; D gene: NA; V gene: TRBV7-8; CDR3 protein: CASSLGGALETQYF; CDR3 DNA: TGTGCCAGCAGCTTAGGGGGGGCGTTGGAGACCCAGTACTTC
J gene: TRBJ2-7; clone size: NA; D gene: NA; V gene: TRBV20-1; CDR3 protein: CSAREVAYEQYF; CDR3 DNA: TGCAGTGCTAGAGAGGTCGCCTACGAGCAGTACTTC
J gene: TRBJ2-7; clone size: few; D gene: NA; V gene: TRBV14; CDR3 protein: CASSQGTAETYEQYF; CDR3 DNA: TGTGCCAGCAGCCAAGGGACCGCTGAAACCTACGAGCAGTACTTC
J gene: TRBJ1-2; clone size: many; D gene: NA; V gene: TRBV20-1; CDR3 protein: CSARDDTGSPGYTF; CDR3 DNA: TGCAGTGCTAGAGACGACACTGGGTCTCCTGGCTACACCTTC
J gene: TRBJ2-6; clone size: NA; D gene: NA; V gene: TRBV10-3; CDR3 protein: CAISEGGGGANVLTF; CDR3 DNA: TGTGCCATCAGTGAAGGGGGTGGTGGGGCCAACGTCCTGACTTTC
J gene: TRBJ2-1; clone size: NA; D gene: TRBD2; V gene: TRBV7-8; CDR3 protein: CASSVTSGTYNEQFF; CDR3 DNA: TGTGCCAGCAGCGTTACTAGCGGGACCTACAATGAGCAGTTCTTC
J gene: TRBJ1-6; clone size: many; D gene: NA; V gene: TRBV11-2; CDR3 protein: CASSLGRSPLHF; CDR3 DNA: TGTGCCAGCAGCTTAGGTAGATCACCCCTCCACTTT
J gene: TRBJ1-3; clone size: few; D gene: TRBD1; V gene: TRBV4-1; CDR3 protein: CASSLADRAGNTIYF; CDR3 DNA: TGCGCCAGCAGCCTCGCGGACAGGGCTGGAAACACCATATATTTT
J gene: TRBJ1-2; clone size: many; D gene: NA; V gene: TRBV20-1; CDR3 protein: CSAISNYGYTF; CDR3 DNA: TGCAGTGCTATTTCGAACTATGGCTACACCTTC
J gene: TRBJ1-6; clone size: many; D gene: NA; V gene: TRBV7-8; CDR3 protein: CASSLDRTTNSPLHF; CDR3 DNA: TGTGCCAGCAGCTTAGACAGAACGACTAATTCACCCCTCCACTTT
J gene: TRBJ1-5; clone size: NA; D gene: NA; V gene: TRBV7-2; CDR3 protein: CASDPVGGRGNQPQHF; CDR3 DNA: TGTGCCAGCGACCCCGTGGGGGGGCGCGGGAATCAGCCCCAGCATTTT
J gene: TRBJ2-7; clone size: NA; D gene: TRBD2; V gene: TRBV14; CDR3 protein: CASSSGTSGGSYEQYF; CDR3 DNA: TGTGCCAGCAGCTCCGGGACTAGCGGGGGATCCTACGAGCAGTACTTC
J gene: TRBJ1-1; clone size: many; D gene: TRBD1; V gene: TRBV13; CDR3 protein: CASSLGLTGGGTEAFF; CDR3 DNA: TGTGCCAGCAGCTTAGGATTGACAGGGGGCGGCACTGAAGCTTTCTTT
J gene: TRBJ1-3; clone size: few; D gene: NA; V gene: TRBV6-5; CDR3 protein: CASREFSGNTIYF; CDR3 DNA: TGTGCCAGCAGGGAGTTCTCTGGAAACACCATATATTTT
J gene: TRBJ1-1; clone size: NA; D gene: NA; V gene: TRBV20-1; CDR3 protein: CSASDPRHRVGAFF; CDR3 DNA: TGCAGTGCATCCGACCCGAGGCACCGGGTAGGAGCTTTCTTT
J gene: TRBJ2-7; clone size: NA; D gene: NA; V gene: TRBV2; CDR3 protein: CASDSGQNNEQYF; CDR3 DNA: TGTGCCAGCGACTCCGGCCAGAACAATGAGCAGTACTTC
J gene: TRBJ2-2; clone size: NA; D gene: NA; V gene: TRBV7-2; CDR3 protein: CASSLTTPGELFF; CDR3 DNA: TGTGCCAGCAGCTTAACAACCCCGGGGGAGCTGTTTTTT
J gene: TRBJ1-1; clone size: many; D gene: NA; V gene: TRBV5-1; CDR3 protein: CASSLDGDTTGTEAFF; CDR3 DNA: TGCGCCAGCAGCTTGGACGGGGATACGACGGGCACTGAAGCTTTCTTT
J gene: TRBJ2-2; clone size: once; D gene: TRBD2; V gene: TRBV10-3; CDR3 protein: CASSTHNFGTSANTGELFF; CDR3 DNA: TGTGCCAGCAGCACTCATAACTTCGGGACTAGCGCGAACACCGGGGAGCTGTTTTTT
J gene: TRBJ2-7; clone size: few; D gene: NA; V gene: TRBV7-9; CDR3 protein: CASSQDGSDWYEQYF; CDR3 DNA: TGCGCCAGCAGCCAAGATGGCTCAGACTGGTACGAGCAGTACTTC